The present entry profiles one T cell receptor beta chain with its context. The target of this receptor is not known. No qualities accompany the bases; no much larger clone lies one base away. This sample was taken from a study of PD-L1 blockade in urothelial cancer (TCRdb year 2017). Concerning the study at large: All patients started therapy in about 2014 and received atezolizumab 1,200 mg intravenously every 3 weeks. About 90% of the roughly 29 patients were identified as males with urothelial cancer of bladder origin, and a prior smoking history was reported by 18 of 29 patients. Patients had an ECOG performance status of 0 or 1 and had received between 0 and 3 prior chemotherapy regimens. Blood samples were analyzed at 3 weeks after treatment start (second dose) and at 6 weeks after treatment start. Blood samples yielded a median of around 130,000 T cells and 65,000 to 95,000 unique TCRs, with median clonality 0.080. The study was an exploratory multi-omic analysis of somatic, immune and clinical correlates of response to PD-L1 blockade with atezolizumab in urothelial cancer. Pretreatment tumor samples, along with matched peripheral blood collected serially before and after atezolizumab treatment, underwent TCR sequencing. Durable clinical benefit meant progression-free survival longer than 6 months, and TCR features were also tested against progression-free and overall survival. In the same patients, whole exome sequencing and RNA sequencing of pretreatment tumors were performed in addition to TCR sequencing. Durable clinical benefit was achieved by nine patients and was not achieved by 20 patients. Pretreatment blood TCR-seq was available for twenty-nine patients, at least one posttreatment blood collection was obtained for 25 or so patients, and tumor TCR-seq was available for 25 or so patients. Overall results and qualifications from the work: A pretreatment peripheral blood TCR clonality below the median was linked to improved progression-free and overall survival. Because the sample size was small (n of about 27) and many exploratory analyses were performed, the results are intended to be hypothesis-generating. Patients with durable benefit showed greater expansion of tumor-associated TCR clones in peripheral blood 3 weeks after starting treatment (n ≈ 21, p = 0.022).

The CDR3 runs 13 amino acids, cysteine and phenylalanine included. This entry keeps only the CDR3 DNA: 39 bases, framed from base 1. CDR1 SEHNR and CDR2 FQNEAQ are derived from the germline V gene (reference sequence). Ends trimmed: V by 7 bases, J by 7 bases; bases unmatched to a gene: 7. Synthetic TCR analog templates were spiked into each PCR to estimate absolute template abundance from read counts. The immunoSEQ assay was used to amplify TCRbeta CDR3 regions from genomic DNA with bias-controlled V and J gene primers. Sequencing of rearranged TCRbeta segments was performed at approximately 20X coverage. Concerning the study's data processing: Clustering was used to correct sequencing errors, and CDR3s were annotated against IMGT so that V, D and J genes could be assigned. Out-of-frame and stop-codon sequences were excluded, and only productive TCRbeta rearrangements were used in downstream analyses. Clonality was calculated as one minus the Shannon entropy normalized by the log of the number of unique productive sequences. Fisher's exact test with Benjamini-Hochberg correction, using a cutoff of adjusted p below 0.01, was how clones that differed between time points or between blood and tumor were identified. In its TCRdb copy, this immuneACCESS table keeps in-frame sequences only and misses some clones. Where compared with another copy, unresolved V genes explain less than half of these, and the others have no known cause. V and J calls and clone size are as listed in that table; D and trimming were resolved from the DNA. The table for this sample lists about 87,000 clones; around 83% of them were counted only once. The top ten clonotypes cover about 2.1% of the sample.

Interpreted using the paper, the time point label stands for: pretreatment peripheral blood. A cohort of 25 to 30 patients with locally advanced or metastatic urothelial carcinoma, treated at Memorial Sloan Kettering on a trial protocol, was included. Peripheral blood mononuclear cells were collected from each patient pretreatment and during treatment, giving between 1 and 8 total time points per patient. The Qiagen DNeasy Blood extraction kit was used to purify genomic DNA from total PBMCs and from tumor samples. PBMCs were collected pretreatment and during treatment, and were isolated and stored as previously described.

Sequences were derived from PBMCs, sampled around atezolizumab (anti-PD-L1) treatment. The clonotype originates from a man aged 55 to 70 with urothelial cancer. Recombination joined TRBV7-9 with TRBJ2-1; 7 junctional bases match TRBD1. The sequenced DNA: TGTGCCAGCACCGTGGTACAGGGGAATGAGCAGTTCTTC. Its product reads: CASTVVQGNEQFF.